One and the same sample provided the 11 T cell receptor beta chains below, sequenced in a study of T-cell memory formation after mild COVID-19. TCRdb used MiXCR to reprocess the 5' RACE reads, holding one entry per CDR3 protein. The profile shows nearly 250,000 distinct CDR3 sequences, roughly 15% of them singletons. Sequenced material: PBMCs or a T cell subset sorted from them (not recorded which). The receptors come from an adult woman who had mild COVID-19 (a few samples of this study predate the infection). Cell type and time point are not known.

The V call is TRBV9, the J call TRBJ2-3; D unclear. Trimming removed 1 base from V and 0 bases from J, with 3 bases in between. Germline CDR1 and CDR2: SGDLS and YYNGEE. The CDR3 runs to 13 residues. CDR3 residues: CASSVRSTDTQYF. The DNA for the CDR3 is TGTGCCAGCAGCGTAAGGAGCACAGATACGCAGTATTTT.

In its sample, this clonotype was seen many times. J is TRBJ2-3 and V is TRBV27; D is unresolved. The germline gives CDR1 MNHEY, CDR2 SMNVEV (reference sequence). The CDR3 extends over 16 amino acids. Trimming took 0 bases from V and 1 from J, leaving 11 bases between them. The CDR3 protein is CASSLSPSARTDTQYF. Written as DNA, the CDR3 is TGTGCCAGCAGTTTATCCCCCTCCGCGCGCACAGATACGCAGTATTTT.

As for this clonotype: The junction and the germline gene differ at one end; a read error may be behind it. The chain recombines TRBV7-3 with TRBJ1-1; 8 bases agree with TRBD1. The V gene's germline CDR1 is SGHTA and CDR2 FQGTGA. This CDR3 spans 15 amino acids. In DNA form, the CDR3 reads TGTGACAGCAGCCGCCTGGGGACAGGGAACACTGAAGCTTTCTTT. Amino acids: CDSSRLGTGNTEAFF.

This sequence joins TRBV11-3 and TRBJ1-1, with D unresolved. CDR1 SGHNT and CDR2 YENEEA come from the germline V gene. Deletions cut 3 bases from V and 2 bases from J, with 7 bases between. This CDR3 spans 13 amino acids. The CDR3 DNA follows: TGTGCCAGCAGCTTTGGGATAAACACTGAAGCTTTCTTT. Protein: CASSFGINTEAFF.

The chain couples TRBV7-2 to TRBJ1-2; 8 bases align to TRBD1. The trim removed 1 base at V and 8 bases at J, leaving 6 bases unmatched. This CDR3 is built from 14 residues. Germline V lookup: CDR1 SGHTA, CDR2 FQGNSA. The CDR3 here is CASSLGTGMGGYTF. In nucleotides, the CDR3 is TGTGCCAGCAGCTTAGGGACAGGGATGGGAGGCTACACCTTC.

This clonotype has more than one count but fewer than ten. J is TRBJ1-1 and V is TRBV25-1, with D possibly being TRBD1 (6 bases). In germline, CDR1 is MGHDK, CDR2 SYGVNS. The CDR3 has 15 residues. Trimming removed 3 bases at V and 3 bases at J, with 14 bases between. CDR3: CASSDVDRSDTEAFF. The CDR3 coding sequence is TGTGCCAGCAGTGATGTGGACAGATCGGACACTGAAGCTTTCTTT. Variable domain in full (rest from reference TRBV25-1 and TRBJ1-1): EADIYQTPRYLVIGTGKKITLECSQTMGHDKMYWYQQDPGMELHLIHYSYGVNSTEKGDLSSESTVSRIRTEHFPLTLESARPSHTSQYLCASSDVDRSDTEAFFGQGTRLTVV.

The V gene is TRBV18, the J gene TRBJ2-1; tentatively, D is TRBD2 (7 bases). Germline assignment: CDR1 KGHSH and CDR2 LQKENI. This CDR3 region has 15 residues. V gave up 2 bases and J gave up 8 bases, with 16 bases separating them. The CDR3 bases are TGTGCCAGCTCACCAGGGGGGGCTTCTCCCCATGAGCAGTTCTTC. Translating gives CASSPGGASPHEQFF.

The chain recombines TRBV18 with TRBJ2-2; weak D call: TRBD1 (5 bases). Germline CDR1 reads KGHSH; CDR2 reads LQKENI. The CDR3 loop spans 15 amino acids. Trimming left V 3 bases short and J 3 bases short, with 11 bases between. This CDR3 is CASSPVSGYTGELFF. The CDR3 nucleotides are TGTGCCAGCTCACCCGTCTCAGGGTACACCGGGGAGCTGTTTTTT.

The rearrangement uses TRBV7-2 and TRBJ2-5; D may be TRBD2 (6 bases). The CDR3 runs to 15 residues. Deletions cut 5 bases from V and 7 bases from J, with 20 bases between. From germline, CDR1 is SGHTA and CDR2 FQGNSA. The CDR3 is CASSPGGTRSGTQYF. CDR3 coding DNA: TGTGCCAGCAGCCCAGGAGGGACGCGTTCGGGGACCCAGTACTTC.

This clonotype was seen more than once but under ten times. V is TRBV27 and J is TRBJ1-2, with TRBD1 matching over 9 bases. This CDR3 has 14 amino acids. Germline trimming cut 3 bases from V and 5 bases from J; bases unmatched to any gene: 4. Germline CDR1 reads MNHEY; CDR2 reads SMNVEV (reference sequence). The CDR3 sequence is CASSLGTGTYGYTF. CDR3 bases: TGTGCCAGCAGTTTGGGGACAGGGACATATGGCTACACCTTC.

This clonotype showed up just a few times. The rearrangement links TRBV2 to TRBJ2-5; tentative D call: TRBD2 (5 bases). Between the trimmed V and J ends, which lost 6 bases and 5 bases, there was a span of 10 bases. The CDR3 runs to 12 residues. From germline, CDR1 is SNHLY and CDR2 FYNNEI. CDR3 in DNA: TGTGCCAGCAGGAGGTCGGGGGAGACCCAGTACTTC. Protein sequence: CASRRSGETQYF. The full variable domain, in which reference TRBV2 and TRBJ2-5 provide the parts outside the CDR3, is EPEVTQTPSHQVTQMGQEVILRCVPISNHLYFYWYRQILGQKVEFLVSFYNNEISEKSEIFDDQFSVERPDGSNFTLKIRSTKLEDSAMYFCASRRSGETQYFGPGTRLLVL.